This TCR beta chain was captured in a study of immune evolution from preneoplasia to lung adenocarcinoma. This CDR3 comprises 13 residues. With 3 bases removed from V and 6 bases from J, the gap between germline ends came to 12 bases. Germline CDR1 SGDLS, CDR2 YYNGEE. TCRdb keeps only in-frame clones here, not all; method: immunoSEQ multiplex PCR. The sample shows just over 7,500 clones, approximately 85% of them seen only once. This receptor was identified in an older person with lung adenocarcinoma. The sample consisted of FFPE minimally invasive lung adenocarcinoma tissue. The V call is TRBV9, the J call TRBJ1-2; tentatively, D is TRBD1 (5 bases). The CDR3 reads CASSAAGWDGYTF. The CDR3 coding sequence is TGTGCCAGCAGCGCCGCAGGGTGGGATGGCTACACCTTC.